This T cell receptor beta chain was observed in a study of CD8 T cells in ankylosing spondylitis. Study-level findings and limits: Earlier reports found some motif variants in synovial fluid and blood in reactive arthritis. One TCR beta motif, made up of several highly homologous variants, appeared characteristic of ankylosing spondylitis blood.

It was by quantitative 5'-RACE with molecular barcodes that TCR beta libraries were made. TCRdb independently ran MiXCR on the 5' RACE reads; one entry per CDR3 protein. The table shows 650,000 to 800,000 distinct CDR3 sequences, with around a fifth occurring only once. This clonotype occurred many times. Its antigen is unidentified. This CDR3 region has 16 residues. V was clipped by 5 bases and J by 4 bases; unmatched bases: 5. CDR1 is SGHTA and CDR2 is FQGNSA in the germline V gene. The chain carries TRBV7-2 and TRBJ2-5; TRBD2 aligns across 15 bases. This clonotype was sampled from a male donor with ankylosing spondylitis. The source material was blood, either unsorted or a sorted T cell fraction (not recorded which). The CDR3 loop is CASSRGLAGGRETQYF. The DNA of the CDR3 is TGTGCCAGCAGCAGGGGACTAGCGGGAGGAAGAGAGACCCAGTACTTC.